This TCR beta chain was profiled in a study of CD8 T cells in Susac syndrome. Definite or probable Susac syndrome was diagnosed using recently defined diagnostic criteria. The V gene end was trimmed by 3 bases and the J gene end by 4 bases; junction bases not matched to a gene: 16. The CDR3 extends over 20 amino acids. The germline V gene encodes CDR1 MDHEN and CDR2 SYDVKM. RNA totalling about 0.5 to 1 ug underwent reverse transcription with random hexamers. TCR beta CDR3 was amplified by immunoSEQ multiplex PCR. This amplification extended across 54 Vbeta and 13 Jbeta segments. TCRdb reprocessed the immunoSEQ multiplex PCR reads via MiXCR and lists one record per CDR3 protein. The table lists 200,000 to 250,000 distinct CDR3 sequences, 94% of them singletons, with 0.15% to 0.2% in the top ten.

The sample was CD4+ T cells from PBMCs. This sequence joins TRBV28 and TRBJ2-1, with 12 bases lining up with TRBD2. The clonotype originates from a human donor with Susac syndrome. The DNA for the CDR3 is TGTGCCAGCAGTTTCTTAGGATCCGGACTAGCGGGGTTCGTATACAATGAGCAGTTCTTC. Protein sequence: CASSFLGSGLAGFVYNEQFF.